This T cell receptor (beta chain) was obtained from a study of blood T cell repertoires in COVID-19. Study as a whole: Spain, Italy and the United States supplied samples that represented acute and convalescent COVID-19.

This clone appeared a single time. Trimming at V came to 5 bases and at J to 5 bases, leaving 3 bases not matched to a gene. This CDR3 has 13 amino acids. Germline V gene sequence: CDR1 SGHTA, CDR2 FQGNSA. Clones were sequenced by immunoSEQ multiplex PCR, and TCRdb holds only the in-frame ones, with some missing. Here the sample spans tens of thousands of clones, roughly 87% being singletons. The sequencing input was peripheral blood. This clonotype was sampled from a woman aged 80 or over with COVID-19, enrolled during active disease. This chain connects TRBV7-2 to TRBJ2-1; 7 bases are a match to TRBD1. The CDR3 sequence is CASSRDRDNEQFF. CDR3 DNA sequence: TGTGCCAGCAGCCGGGACAGAGACAATGAGCAGTTCTTC. The full variable domain, completed using reference TRBV7-2 and TRBJ2-1, is GAGVSQSPSNKVTEKGKDVELRCDPISGHTALYWYRQSLGQGLEFLIYFQGNSAPDKSGLPSDRFSAERTGGSVSTLTIQRTQQEDSAVYLCASSRDRDNEQFFGPGTRLTVL.